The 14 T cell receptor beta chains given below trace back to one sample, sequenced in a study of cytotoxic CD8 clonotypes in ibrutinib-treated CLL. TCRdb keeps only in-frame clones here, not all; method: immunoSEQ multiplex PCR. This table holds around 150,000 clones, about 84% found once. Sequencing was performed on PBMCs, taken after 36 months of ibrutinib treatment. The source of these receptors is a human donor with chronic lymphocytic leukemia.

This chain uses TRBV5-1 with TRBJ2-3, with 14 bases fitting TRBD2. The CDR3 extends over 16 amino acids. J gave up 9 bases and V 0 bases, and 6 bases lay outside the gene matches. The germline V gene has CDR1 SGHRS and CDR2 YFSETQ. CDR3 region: CASSLGPRTSGGTQYF. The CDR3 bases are TGCGCCAGCAGCTTGGGACCGCGGACTAGCGGGGGGACGCAGTATTTT.

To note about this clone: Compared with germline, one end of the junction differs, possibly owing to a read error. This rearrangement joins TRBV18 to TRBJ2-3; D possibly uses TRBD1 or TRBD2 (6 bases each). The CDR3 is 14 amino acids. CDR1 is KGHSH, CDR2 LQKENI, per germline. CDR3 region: CASSPEWGAETQYF. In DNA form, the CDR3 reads TGTGCCAGCTCACCAGAGTGGGGGGCAGAGACGCAGTATTTT.

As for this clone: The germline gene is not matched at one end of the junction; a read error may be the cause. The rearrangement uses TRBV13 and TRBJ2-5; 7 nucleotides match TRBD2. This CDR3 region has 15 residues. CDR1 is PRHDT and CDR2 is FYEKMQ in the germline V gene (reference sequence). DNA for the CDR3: TGTGCCAGCGGCTTAGGGACTAACTTACGGGAGACCCAGTACTTC. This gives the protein CASGLGTNLRETQYF.

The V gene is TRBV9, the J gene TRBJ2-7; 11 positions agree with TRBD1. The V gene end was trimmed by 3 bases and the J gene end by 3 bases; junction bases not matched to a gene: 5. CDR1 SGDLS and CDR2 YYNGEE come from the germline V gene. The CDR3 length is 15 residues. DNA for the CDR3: TGTGCCAGCAGCGAGGGGACAGGGGGACACTACGAGCAGTACTTC. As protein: CASSEGTGGHYEQYF.

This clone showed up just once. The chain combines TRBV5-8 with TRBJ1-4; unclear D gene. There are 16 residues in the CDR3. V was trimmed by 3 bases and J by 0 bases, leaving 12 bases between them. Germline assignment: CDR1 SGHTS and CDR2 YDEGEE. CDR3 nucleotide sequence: TGTGCCAGCAGCTCCCTTACAGCCGCAACTAATGAAAAACTGTTTTTT. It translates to CASSSLTAATNEKLFF.

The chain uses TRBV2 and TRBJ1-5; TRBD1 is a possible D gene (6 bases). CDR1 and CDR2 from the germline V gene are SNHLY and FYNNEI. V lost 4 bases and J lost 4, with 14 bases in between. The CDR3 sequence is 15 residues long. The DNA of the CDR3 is TGTGCCAGCAGTGGAGTTACAGGGCCTAATCAGCCCCAGCATTTT. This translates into CASSGVTGPNQPQHF.

The CDR3 reads CASSTRQGDDGYTF. CDR3 bases: TGTGCCAGCAGTACCAGACAGGGGGACGATGGCTACACCTTC. The chain recombines TRBV6-1 with TRBJ1-2; TRBD1 matches at 9 bases. Germline V gene sequence: CDR1 MNHNS, CDR2 SASEGT. With 5 bases clipped from V and 6 bases from J, the junction kept 7 bases outside the gene matches. The CDR3 length is 14 residues.

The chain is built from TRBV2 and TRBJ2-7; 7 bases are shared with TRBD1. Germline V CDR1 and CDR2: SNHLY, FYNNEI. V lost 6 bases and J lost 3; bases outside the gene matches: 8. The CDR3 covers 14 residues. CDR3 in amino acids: CASRLTGWSYEQYF. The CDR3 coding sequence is TGTGCCAGCAGACTGACAGGGTGGAGCTACGAGCAGTACTTC.

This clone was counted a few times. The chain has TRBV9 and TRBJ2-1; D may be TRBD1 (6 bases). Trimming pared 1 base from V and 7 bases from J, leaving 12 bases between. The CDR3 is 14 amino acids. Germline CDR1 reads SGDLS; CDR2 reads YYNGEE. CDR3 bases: TGTGCCAGCAGCGTAACAGGGCCGGATAATGAGCAGTTCTTC. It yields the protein CASSVTGPDNEQFF.

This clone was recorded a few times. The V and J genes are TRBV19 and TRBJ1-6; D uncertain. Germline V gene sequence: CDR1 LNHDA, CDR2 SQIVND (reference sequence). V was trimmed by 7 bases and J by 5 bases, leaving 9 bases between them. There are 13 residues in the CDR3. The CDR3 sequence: CASIGKNNSPLHF. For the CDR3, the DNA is TGTGCCAGTATTGGAAAAAATAATTCACCCCTCCACTTT.

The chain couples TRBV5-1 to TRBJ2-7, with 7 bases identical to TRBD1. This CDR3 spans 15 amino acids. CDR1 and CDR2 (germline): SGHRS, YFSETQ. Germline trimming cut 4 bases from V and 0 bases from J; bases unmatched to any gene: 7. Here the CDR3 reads CASSPGTVNSYEQYF. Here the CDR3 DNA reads TGCGCCAGCAGCCCCGGGACAGTAAACTCCTACGAGCAGTACTTC.

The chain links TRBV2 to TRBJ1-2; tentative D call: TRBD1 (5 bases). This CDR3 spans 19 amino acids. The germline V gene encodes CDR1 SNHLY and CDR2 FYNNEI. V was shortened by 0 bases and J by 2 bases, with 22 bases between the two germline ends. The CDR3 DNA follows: TGTGCCAGCAGTGAAGCGCTTCCGACAGCAACTCTAGGGAACTATGGCTACACCTTC. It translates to CASSEALPTATLGNYGYTF.

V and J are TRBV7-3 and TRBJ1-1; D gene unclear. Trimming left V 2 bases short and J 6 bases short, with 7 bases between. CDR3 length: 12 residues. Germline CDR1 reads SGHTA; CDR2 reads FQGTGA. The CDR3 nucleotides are TGTGCCAGCAGCTTAGGGCAGTCTGAAGCTTTCTTT. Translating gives CASSLGQSEAFF.

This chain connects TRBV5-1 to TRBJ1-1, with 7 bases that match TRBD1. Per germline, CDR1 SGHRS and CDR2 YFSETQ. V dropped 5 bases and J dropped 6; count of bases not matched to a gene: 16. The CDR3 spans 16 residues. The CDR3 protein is CASRPETGRLYAEAFF. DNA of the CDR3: TGCGCCAGCAGGCCGGAGACAGGGCGTTTATACGCTGAAGCTTTCTTT.